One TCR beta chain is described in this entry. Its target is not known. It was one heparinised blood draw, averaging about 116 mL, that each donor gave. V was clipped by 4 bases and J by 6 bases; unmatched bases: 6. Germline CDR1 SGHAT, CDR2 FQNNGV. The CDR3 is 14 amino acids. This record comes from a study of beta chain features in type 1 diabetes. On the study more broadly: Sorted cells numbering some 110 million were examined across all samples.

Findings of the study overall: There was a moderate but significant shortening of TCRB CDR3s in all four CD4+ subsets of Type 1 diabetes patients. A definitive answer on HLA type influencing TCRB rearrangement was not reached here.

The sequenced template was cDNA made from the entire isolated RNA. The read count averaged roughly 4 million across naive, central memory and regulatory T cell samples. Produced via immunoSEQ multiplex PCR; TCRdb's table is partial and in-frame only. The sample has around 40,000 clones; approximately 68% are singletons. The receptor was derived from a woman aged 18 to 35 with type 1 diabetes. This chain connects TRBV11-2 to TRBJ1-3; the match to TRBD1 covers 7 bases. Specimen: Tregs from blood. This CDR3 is CASSSRGIKNTIYF. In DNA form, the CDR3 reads TGTGCCAGCAGCTCCAGGGGGATTAAAAACACCATATATTTT.